This section outlines one TCR beta chain sequence together with its context. What it binds is not known. Assay used: immunoSEQ multiplex PCR; TCRdb lists only in-frame clones, some missing. Here the sample spans about 64,000 clones, less than 90% being singletons. This sample is drawn from a study of pediatric ulcerative colitis. Overall study context: Ulcerative colitis patients had pancolitis or left-sided colitis, with confirming histology. Study results and caveats: This repertoire reflects total lymphocytes rather than subpopulations like regulatory T cells. In rectum, acute severe colitis had expanded clones and less diversity.

The germline V gene has CDR1 MNHNY and CDR2 SVGAGI (reference sequence). This CDR3 comprises 15 residues. V shed 2 bases and J shed 1 base, with 11 bases lying between them. Sequenced sample: blood. The chain joins TRBV6-6 to TRBJ1-1, with D unresolved. This clonotype was sampled from a boy under 18 with severe ulcerative colitis. CDR3 amino acids: CASSYATLGNTEAFF. Here the CDR3 DNA reads TGTGCCAGCAGTTACGCTACCCTGGGGAACACTGAAGCTTTCTTT.